The table lists the clone carrying this T cell receptor (beta chain) with a few counts. This specimen comes from a study of T cells after yellow fever vaccination. Study-level background: The fractions with low cell numbers were processed using SMART-Seq v4 Ultra Low Input.

Production of TCR cDNA was by 5'RACE template switching, which also added a universal primer site and UMIs. MiXCR, applied by TCRdb to the 5' RACE reads, yields one record per CDR3 protein. Of approximately 300,000 distinct CDR3 sequences listed, about 9.5% are singletons. The sequencing here drew on PBMCs, taken on the day of the first yellow fever vaccination. The TCR originated in a man in his late teens or twenties who received the YFV17D yellow fever vaccine.

CDR3: CASSLGEGSYEQYF. CDR3 nucleotide sequence: TGTGCCAGCAGCCTTGGGGAGGGGTCCTACGAGCAGTACTTC. This chain links TRBV3-1 with TRBJ2-7, with TRBD2 matching over 7 bases. The trim removed 4 bases at V and 1 base at J, leaving 4 bases unmatched. Germline CDR1 and CDR2: LGHDT and YNNKEL (reference sequence). The CDR3 contains 14 residues.